Presented here are 32 T cell receptor beta chains from one specimen sequenced in a study of T-cell reconstitution after alpha-beta-depleted transplantation in children. Preparation of the TCRbeta library was carried out with unique molecular identifiers. MiXCR was run by TCRdb on the PCR reads, yielding one entry per CDR3 protein. The table includes approximately 350,000 distinct CDR3 sequences, roughly 15% detected once. The sequences come from PBMCs, collected from the stem cell graft. These receptors all stem from a human donor who donated a stem cell graft to a child with Fanconi anemia.

The genes are TRBV7-2 and TRBJ2-7; D is tentatively TRBD1 or TRBD2 (5 bases each). Germline values: CDR1 SGHTA, CDR2 FQGNSA. This CDR3 is built from 15 residues. Trimming left V 4 bases short and J 3 bases short, with 16 bases between. CDR3 sequence reads: CASSWAAGANYEQYF. The CDR3, as DNA: TGTGCCAGCAGCTGGGCGGCCGGGGCAAACTACGAGCAGTACTTC.

There are many counts of this clonotype. The V call is TRBV5-6, the J call TRBJ2-5; 7 nucleotides align to TRBD2. Trimming took 1 base from V and 5 from J; bases not matched to a gene: 8. CDR1 and CDR2 (germline): SGHDT, YYEEEE. The CDR3 consists of 15 residues. Here the CDR3 reads CASSLNWIGGETQYF. DNA of the CDR3: TGTGCCAGCAGCTTGAACTGGATCGGGGGGGAGACCCAGTACTTC.

V is TRBV2 and J is TRBJ2-6; D remains unclear. Germline V gives CDR1 SNHLY, CDR2 FYNNEI. Trimming shortened V by 3 bases and J by 0 bases, and 12 bases separated the two germline ends. The CDR3 is made up of 17 amino acids. The CDR3 DNA follows: TGTGCCAGCAGTGAGATGGTTATACCCTCTGGGGCCAACGTCCTGACTTTC. The encoded protein is CASSEMVIPSGANVLTF.

In this sample, this clonotype turned up many times. The chain combines TRBV20-1 with TRBJ2-1; D may be TRBD1 or TRBD2 (7 bases each). The CDR3 extends over 11 amino acids. CDR1 and CDR2 from the germline V gene are DFQATT and SNEGSKA (reference sequence). Trimming stripped 8 bases from V and 8 bases from J, with 13 bases between. CDR3 sequence: CSWEGADEQFF. In nucleotides, the CDR3 is TGCAGTTGGGAGGGGGCAGATGAGCAGTTCTTC.

The sample holds many counts of this clonotype. This may stem from a read error, because a much larger clone lies one nucleotide away. The chain links TRBV12-3 or TRBV12-4 to TRBJ2-5, with 9 bases fitting TRBD1. This CDR3 is built from 14 residues. J gave up 7 bases and V 3 bases, and 6 bases lay outside the gene matches. CDR3 in DNA: TGTGCCAGCAGTTTGGGGACAGGGAGAGGGACCCAGTACTTC. Protein: CASSLGTGRGTQYF.

This rearrangement joins TRBV4-2 to TRBJ1-3, with 9 bases aligning to TRBD1. With 6 bases clipped from V and 0 bases from J, the junction kept 9 bases outside the gene matches. Germline CDR1 is LGHNA and CDR2 is YNFKEQ. This CDR3 contains 17 residues. CDR3 nucleotide sequence: TGTGCCAGCAGTCCGGGACAGGGCTTGTACTCTGGAAACACCATATATTTT. This translates into CASSPGQGLYSGNTIYF.

A few counts support this clonotype. The J gene is TRBJ1-6, the V gene TRBV6-2 or TRBV6-3; 7 bases agree with TRBD1. The J segment lost 10 bases and the V segment lost 5 bases, leaving 5 bases of the junction unmatched. Germline V CDR1 and CDR2: MNHEY, SVGEGT. This CDR3 has 13 amino acids. As DNA, the CDR3 is TGTGCCAGCAGTGGGACAGTAAGATCACCCCTCCACTTT. As protein: CASSGTVRSPLHF.

This chain uses TRBV3-1 with TRBJ2-3; D remains ambiguous. The CDR3 loop spans 14 amino acids. The germline gives CDR1 LGHDT, CDR2 YNNKEL (reference sequence). The V gene lost 0 bases and the J gene lost 4 bases, with 8 bases spanning the gap. The CDR3 DNA sequence: TGTGCCAGCAGCCAAGAAAATCGGCCAGATACGCAGTATTTT. The encoded protein is CASSQENRPDTQYF.

J is TRBJ1-1 and V is TRBV5-1; TRBD1 aligns across 8 bases. The length of the CDR3 is 18 residues. V lost 1 base, J lost 3 bases, and 14 bases stayed unmatched. CDR1 is SGHRS and CDR2 is YFSETQ in the germline V gene. The CDR3 spells CASSLTGQAGSGDTEAFF. In DNA, the CDR3 is TGCGCCAGCAGCTTGACGGGACAGGCTGGGTCGGGCGACACTGAAGCTTTCTTT.

This rearrangement joins TRBV30 to TRBJ2-3, with no clear D. Germline loops: CDR1 GTSNPN, CDR2 SVGIG (reference sequence). The germline V and J ends were trimmed by 2 bases and 6 bases, with 9 bases remaining between them. The length of the CDR3 is 12 residues. The CDR3 nucleotides are TGTGCCTGGAGTTTAATTGGGGATACGCAGTATTTT. Its translation: CAWSLIGDTQYF.

This clonotype has more than one count but fewer than ten. V and J are TRBV7-2 and TRBJ1-1; D is ambiguous. The CDR3 runs to 14 residues. V lost 6 bases to trimming and J lost 4 bases, with 15 bases between them. CDR1 is SGHTA and CDR2 is FQGNSA in the germline V gene. CDR3 bases: TGTGCCAGCAGTCGAGGCCCGGGATTCACTGAAGCTTTCTTT. Translation: CASSRGPGFTEAFF.

The chain joins TRBV27 to TRBJ1-2, with D unresolved. V lost 4 bases to trimming and J lost 3 bases, with 9 bases between them. This CDR3 contains 13 residues. Germline V gene data show CDR1 as MNHEY and CDR2 as SMNVEV (reference sequence). CDR3 nucleotides: TGTGCCAGCAGTTCGGGCAGATACTATGGCTACACCTTC. This sequence encodes CASSSGRYYGYTF.

This chain joins TRBV20-1 and TRBJ2-7; D is possibly TRBD2 (6 bases). The CDR3 has 14 amino acids. Germline V gene sequence: CDR1 DFQATT, CDR2 SNEGSKA (reference sequence). The V end was cut by 6 bases, the J end by 0 bases, with 15 bases between. The chain's CDR3 is CSAPRAGSSYEQYF. Here the CDR3 DNA reads TGCAGTGCCCCCCGGGCGGGGTCCTCCTACGAGCAGTACTTC.

The V gene is TRBV12-3 or TRBV12-4, the J gene TRBJ2-7; D is possibly TRBD1 or TRBD2 (5 bases each). The length of the CDR3 is 13 residues. Trimming left V 7 bases short and J 12 bases short, with 22 bases between. Here the CDR3 reads CASTPTGKGLLYF. The DNA for the CDR3 is TGTGCCAGCACTCCCACGGGGAAGGGGTTGCTGTACTTC.

The CDR3 region has the DNA TGTGCCAGCAGCCAAGTAGGGGATGGCTATTCACCCCTCCACTTT. The encoded protein is CASSQVGDGYSPLHF. J is TRBJ1-6 and V is TRBV28; tentative D call: TRBD1 (5 bases). Between the trimmed V and J ends, which lost 6 bases and 8 bases, there was a span of 17 bases. The CDR3 runs to 15 residues. Germline loops: CDR1 MDHEN, CDR2 SYDVKM.

This chain's CDR3 is CASSPLAGMNTEAFF. The CDR3 DNA reads TGTGCCAGCTCACCACTTGCAGGGATGAACACTGAAGCTTTCTTT. The chain recombines TRBV18 with TRBJ1-1; D possibly corresponds to TRBD1 (5 bases). CDR3 length: 15 amino acids. Germline-derived CDR1 and CDR2 are KGHSH and LQKENI. The V gene lost 1 base and the J gene lost 0 bases, with 9 bases spanning the gap.

Many counts were recorded for this clonotype. The V call is TRBV7-2, the J call TRBJ2-3; D call uncertain. The ends were cut back, 6 bases at V and 0 bases at J, with 4 bases in the middle. CDR3 length equals 12 residues. CDR1 is SGHTA and CDR2 is FQGNSA in the germline V gene. The CDR3 spells CASSTSTDTQYF. CDR3 coding DNA: TGTGCCAGCAGTACTAGCACAGATACGCAGTATTTT.

This chain links TRBV15 with TRBJ1-1, with unresolved D. This CDR3 is 11 amino acids long. Germline assignment: CDR1 LNHNV and CDR2 YYDKDF (reference sequence). The V and J ends lost 5 bases and 7 bases respectively, with 8 bases between them. CDR3 DNA: TGTGCCACCAGCGCCACTCTTGAAGCTTTCTTT. Translated, it gives CATSATLEAFF.

The chain uses TRBV20-1 and TRBJ1-2; 7 bases line up with TRBD1. Germline CDR1 and CDR2: DFQATT and SNEGSKA (reference sequence). Unmatched junction bases numbered 9, after V lost 5 bases and J lost 6 bases. CDR3 size: 13 residues. The CDR3 reads CSAPTGVLDGYTF. The CDR3 region has the DNA TGCAGTGCTCCCACAGGGGTGCTGGATGGCTACACCTTC.

The genes are TRBV6-5 and TRBJ1-5; 7 bases are shared with TRBD1. CDR1 and CDR2 from the germline V gene are MNHEY and SVGAGI. Trimming removed 5 bases from V and 2 bases from J; junction bases left unmatched: 6. CDR3 length equals 15 residues. The chain's CDR3 is CASSPTGDGNQPQHF. CDR3 nucleotides: TGTGCCAGCAGTCCCACAGGGGACGGCAATCAGCCCCAGCATTTT.

In this sample, this clonotype turned up many times. This chain connects TRBV10-2 to TRBJ1-1; D gene unclear. The V gene lost 0 bases and the J gene lost 6 bases, with 11 bases spanning the gap. CDR1 and CDR2 from the germline V gene are WSHSY and SAAADI. The CDR3 is 14 residues long. CDR3 sequence reads: CASSESGEVAEAFF. The DNA of the CDR3 is TGCGCCAGCAGTGAGTCTGGGGAGGTTGCTGAAGCTTTCTTT.

This clonotype was recorded at least ten times. Here the CDR3 reads CASSQFRSSYNEQFF. Written as DNA, the CDR3 is TGCGCCAGCAGTCAATTCAGGAGCTCCTACAATGAGCAGTTCTTC. The rearrangement links TRBV23-1 to TRBJ2-1; D unclear. TRBV23-1 belongs to the ORF category, with a function that is uncertain. This CDR3 region has 15 residues. The V end was cut by 1 base, the J end by 0 bases, with 7 bases between.

The V and J genes are TRBV10-3 and TRBJ2-1, with no clear D. The CDR3 contains 13 residues. V dropped 10 bases and J dropped 0 bases, with 10 bases sitting between them. Germline V lookup: CDR1 ENHRY, CDR2 SYGVKD. CDR3 in DNA: TGTGCCACGCCATATCCCTCCTACAATGAGCAGTTCTTC. It codes for CATPYPSYNEQFF.

The table lists this clonotype with many counts. The V call is TRBV19, the J call TRBJ2-2; D gene unclear. CDR1 and CDR2 from the germline V gene are LNHDA and SQIVND (reference sequence). V was clipped by 3 bases and J by 6 bases, with 5 bases between them. This CDR3 has 12 amino acids. CDR3 coding DNA: TGTGCCAGTAGTATCCCATCCGGGGAGCTGTTTTTT. It yields the protein CASSIPSGELFF.

The chain couples TRBV20-1 to TRBJ2-2; D is ambiguous. Germline CDR1 and CDR2: DFQATT and SNEGSKA (reference sequence). Trimming removed 0 bases at V and 4 bases at J, with 9 bases between. CDR3 size: 14 residues. The CDR3 protein is CSARDDHRTGELFF. In DNA form, the CDR3 reads TGCAGTGCTAGAGATGACCATCGCACCGGGGAGCTGTTTTTT.

The gene calls are TRBV6-1 and TRBJ1-3, with a tentative D call TRBD1 (6 bases). The CDR3 is made up of 16 amino acids. V dropped 5 bases and J dropped 1 base, with 15 bases sitting between them. Germline CDR1 and CDR2: MNHNS and SASEGT. This CDR3 is CASSPRGTGSGNTIYF. CDR3 in DNA: TGTGCCAGCAGTCCCAGGGGTACCGGATCTGGAAACACCATATATTTT.

V is TRBV6-5 and J is TRBJ1-1, with D maybe TRBD1 (5 bases). Trimming took 0 bases from V and 3 from J, leaving 11 bases between them. There are 15 residues in the CDR3. Germline CDR1 and CDR2: MNHEY and SVGAGI. The CDR3 bases are TGTGCCAGCAGTTACTCGGGCAGGGTGGACACTGAAGCTTTCTTT. Its protein product is CASSYSGRVDTEAFF.

This clonotype was counted a single time. The chain has TRBV2 and TRBJ1-1, with 9 bases fitting TRBD1. After removal of 5 bases from V and 9 bases from J, the junction contained 7 bases not matched to a gene. The CDR3 is 13 residues long. Looked up from germline, CDR1 is SNHLY and CDR2 is FYNNEI. DNA of the CDR3: TGTGCCAGCAGTCGGGACAGGGCGGCTAAAGCTTTCTTT. This gives the protein CASSRDRAAKAFF. Full variable domain (missing parts from reference TRBV2 and TRBJ1-1): EPEVTQTPSHQVTQMGQEVILRCVPISNHLYFYWYRQILGQKVEFLVSFYNNEISEKSEIFDDQFSVERPDGSNFTLKIRSTKLEDSAMYFCASSRDRAAKAFFGQGTRLTVV.

This clonotype was counted a few times. The chain recombines TRBV7-2 with TRBJ1-2; D is unclear. The CDR3 consists of 13 residues. Trimming pared 1 base from V and 4 bases from J, leaving 7 bases between. Germline CDR1 and CDR2: SGHTA and FQGNSA. In nucleotides, the CDR3 is TGTGCCAGCAGCTTAGGAGCTTTCTATGGCTACACCTTC. It yields the protein CASSLGAFYGYTF. The full variable domain, completed using reference TRBV7-2 and TRBJ1-2, is GAGVSQSPSNKVTEKGKDVELRCDPISGHTALYWYRQSLGQGLEFLIYFQGNSAPDKSGLPSDRFSAERTGGSVSTLTIQRTQQEDSAVYLCASSLGAFYGYTFGSGTRLTVV.

This clonotype appeared a few times. The chain is built from TRBV6-4 and TRBJ1-1, with a possible D match to TRBD1 (6 bases). This CDR3 is built from 16 residues. V gave up 0 bases and J gave up 4 bases, with 15 bases separating them. Per germline, CDR1 MRHNA and CDR2 SNTAGT. CDR3 DNA sequence: TGTGCCAGCAGTGACTCCCCACAGGGCTGGGGCACTGAAGCTTTCTTT. Translation gives CASSDSPQGWGTEAFF.

V usage is TRBV10-2 and J usage is TRBJ2-1, with 8 bases fitting TRBD1. The CDR3 is 15 residues long. Germline loops: CDR1 WSHSY, CDR2 SAAADI. After removal of 7 bases from V and 6 bases from J, the junction contained 11 bases not matched to a gene. The CDR3 region is CASTLTGEVRNEQFF. The CDR3 nucleotides are TGCGCCAGCACTCTGACAGGGGAGGTTCGCAATGAGCAGTTCTTC.

This clonotype was seen only a few times. CDR3 nucleotides: TGTGCCAGCAGCTTAAACGTGAACACTGAAGCTTTCTTT. Translated: CASSLNVNTEAFF. The V gene is TRBV7-9, the J gene TRBJ1-1; D gene unclear. V was clipped by 2 bases and J by 0 bases, with 4 bases between them. The germline gives CDR1 SEHNR, CDR2 FQNEAQ (reference sequence). This CDR3 has 13 amino acids.